These 28 T cell receptor beta chains originate from one sample sequenced in a study of neoadjuvant anti-PD-1 for oral cavity cancer. Documented time point: after neoadjuvant nivolumab, at surgical resection. Repertoires were generated with immunoSEQ multiplex PCR, while TCRdb's copy carries only in-frame clones and drops some. The sample has 20,000 to 25,000 clones; 40% to 45% are singletons. The material was tumor tissue, obtained after nivolumab (anti-PD-1) treatment. The receptors originated from a person aged 35-80 years with oral cavity squamous cell carcinoma.

The rearrangement links TRBV6-6 to TRBJ1-5, with 9 bases aligning to TRBD1. The CDR3 loop spans 14 amino acids. Germline CDR1 MNHNY, CDR2 SVGAGI (reference sequence). V shed 5 bases, J shed 9 bases, and the junction held 8 bases outside the gene matches. The CDR3, as DNA: TGTGCCAGCAGTGCAGAGACAGGGGGTATGCCCCAGCATTTT. Its protein is CASSAETGGMPQHF.

The chain uses TRBV7-9 and TRBJ2-3; a possible D gene is TRBD2 (6 bases). Trimming shortened V by 6 bases and J by 2 bases, and 12 bases separated the two germline ends. The germline V gene has CDR1 SEHNR and CDR2 FQNEAQ (reference sequence). The CDR3 covers 14 residues. The CDR3 bases are TGTGCCAGCAGAACTCGGGGGATCACAGATACGCAGTATTTT. This codes for CASRTRGITDTQYF.

CDR3 sequence (DNA): TGTGCCAGCAGCTTTATAGGAGGAAGCTCTGGGGCCAACGTCCTGACTTTC. Its translation is CASSFIGGSSGANVLTF. This rearrangement joins TRBV5-8 to TRBJ2-6, with a tentative D call TRBD2 (5 bases). Per germline, CDR1 SGHTS and CDR2 YDEGEE. The V gene lost 2 bases and the J gene lost 0 bases, with 12 bases spanning the gap. This CDR3 is 17 amino acids long.

The table lists this clone with a count of one. The V gene is TRBV2, the J gene TRBJ2-3; D may be TRBD2 (5 bases). Germline CDR1 SNHLY, CDR2 FYNNEI. V was shortened by 3 bases and J by 8 bases, with 6 bases between the two germline ends. The CDR3 extends over 11 amino acids. The CDR3 reads CASSDEGTQYF. For the CDR3, the DNA is TGTGCCAGCAGTGATGAGGGTACGCAGTATTTT.

V usage is TRBV27 and J usage is TRBJ2-6; D may match TRBD1 or TRBD2 (5 bases each). This CDR3 contains 17 residues. V was pared by 2 bases and J by 4 bases, with 15 bases between. Germline V gives CDR1 MNHEY, CDR2 SMNVEV (reference sequence). CDR3 residues: CASSLTAVGVGANVLTF. The CDR3 DNA follows: TGTGCCAGCAGTTTAACAGCGGTGGGGGTCGGGGCCAACGTCCTGACTTTC.

J is TRBJ2-2 and V is TRBV9; weak D call: TRBD2 (7 bases). V was cut by 3 bases and J by 4 bases, with 16 bases left in between. The V gene's germline CDR1 is SGDLS and CDR2 YYNGEE. The CDR3 consists of 16 residues. The chain's CDR3 is CASSATGAGATGELFF. In nucleotides, the CDR3 is TGTGCCAGCAGCGCTACAGGCGCGGGGGCCACCGGGGAGCTGTTTTTT.

This chain links TRBV5-6 with TRBJ1-6, with TRBD1 as a possible D gene (5 bases). This CDR3 is 16 amino acids long. V shed 4 bases and J shed 0 bases, with 11 bases lying between them. The germline V gene encodes CDR1 SGHDT and CDR2 YYEEEE. Here the CDR3 reads CASSLREVSYNSPLHF. The CDR3 DNA is TGTGCCAGCAGCCTCAGGGAGGTCTCCTATAATTCACCCCTCCACTTT. Combining the CDR3 with reference TRBV5-6 and TRBJ1-6 gives the whole variable domain DAGVTQSPTHLIKTRGQQVTLRCSPKSGHDTVSWYQQALGQGPQFIFQYYEEEERQRGNFPDRFSGHQFPNYSSELNVNALLLGDSALYLCASSLREVSYNSPLHFGNGTRLTVT.

The V and J genes are TRBV7-2 and TRBJ2-1; 8 positions match TRBD2. CDR1 is SGHTA and CDR2 is FQGNSA in the germline V gene. V was clipped by 1 base and J by 3 bases; unmatched bases: 5. CDR3 length: 16 residues. The CDR3 nucleotides read TGTGCCAGCAGCTTAGTGGGCGGGGGGAACTACAATGAGCAGTTCTTC. Amino acids: CASSLVGGGNYNEQFF.

The rearrangement uses TRBV28 and TRBJ2-7; the D gene is possibly TRBD2 (6 bases). Trimming removed 9 bases at V and 1 base at J, with 16 bases between. CDR3 length equals 14 residues. Germline loops: CDR1 MDHEN, CDR2 SYDVKM. This CDR3 reads CASTPGRESYEQYF. The CDR3 DNA reads as TGTGCCAGTACCCCGGGACGGGAGTCCTACGAGCAGTACTTC.

Only a few counts were recorded for this clone. The chain employs TRBV7-2 and TRBJ2-7; weak D call: TRBD1 (6 bases). V was clipped by 5 bases and J by 1 base, with 9 bases between them. From germline, CDR1 is SGHTA and CDR2 FQGNSA. The CDR3 length is 13 residues. CDR3 region: CASSPGQSYEQYF. In nucleotides, the CDR3 is TGTGCCAGCAGCCCCGGACAGTCCTACGAGCAGTACTTC.

The chain recombines TRBV5-8 with TRBJ2-5; D is tentatively TRBD1 or TRBD2 (5 bases each). The V gene's germline CDR1 is SGHTS and CDR2 YDEGEE. Trimming took 4 bases from V and 5 from J, leaving 15 bases between them. The CDR3 runs 14 residues. The CDR3, as DNA: TGTGCCAGCAGCGCCGGGACGGCGGGCGAGACCCAGTACTTC. Translated, it gives CASSAGTAGETQYF.

This clone came up a few times. The chain joins TRBV4-2 to TRBJ2-2; TRBD2 aligns across 12 bases. Germline V gene lookup returns CDR1 LGHNA and CDR2 YNFKEQ. Losses at the gene ends were 1 base for V and 2 bases for J; bases not matched to a gene: 11. The CDR3 loop spans 20 amino acids. CDR3 sequence (DNA): TGTGCCAGCAGCCAAGTCACTAGCGGGGGGCTCGACCTTAACACCGGGGAGCTGTTTTTT. Protein sequence: CASSQVTSGGLDLNTGELFF.

The chain is built from TRBV6-5 and TRBJ2-1; no definite D call. CDR3 length: 14 residues. Trimming pared 6 bases from V and 7 bases from J, leaving 16 bases between. Germline loops: CDR1 MNHEY, CDR2 SVGAGI. For the CDR3, the DNA is TGTGCCAGCAGCTATACCGACACGGCAAATGAGCAGTTCTTC. It encodes CASSYTDTANEQFF.

This clone showed up just a few times. This chain links TRBV5-8 with TRBJ2-2, with 8 bases identical to TRBD2. With 4 bases clipped from V and 6 bases from J, the junction kept 8 bases outside the gene matches. CDR1 and CDR2 (germline): SGHTS, YDEGEE. The CDR3 runs 15 residues. CDR3 region: CASSRGLVYSGELFF. The CDR3 DNA reads as TGTGCCAGCAGCCGGGGACTAGTCTATTCCGGGGAGCTGTTTTTT.

CDR3 protein: CASSLDRVDNSNQPQHF. The CDR3 DNA sequence: TGTGCCAGCAGCTTAGATAGGGTGGACAATAGCAATCAGCCCCAGCATTTT. The chain couples TRBV7-8 to TRBJ1-5; D perhaps matches TRBD1 (5 bases). This CDR3 has 17 amino acids. V lost 1 base and J lost 0, with 13 bases in between. The germline V gene has CDR1 SGHVS and CDR2 FQNEAQ.

The chain links TRBV4-3 to TRBJ1-2, with D perhaps matching TRBD1 (5 bases). V gave up 1 base and J gave up 2 bases, with 20 bases separating them. The length of the CDR3 is 18 residues. CDR1 is LGHNA, CDR2 YSLEER, per germline. In DNA, the CDR3 is TGCGCCAGCAGCCAAGGTCGTGCTAATCGACAGTTCAACTATGGCTACACCTTC. This codes for CASSQGRANRQFNYGYTF.

V gene TRBV30 combines with J gene TRBJ1-4; no firm D call. The V gene's germline CDR1 is GTSNPN and CDR2 SVGIG (reference sequence). V was cut by 1 base and J by 0 bases, with 12 bases left in between. This CDR3 has 16 amino acids. CDR3 in amino acids: CAWSAPHLPTNEKLFF. In DNA, the CDR3 is TGTGCCTGGAGTGCCCCGCACCTACCAACTAATGAAAAACTGTTTTTT. Looking up the rest from reference TRBV30 and TRBJ1-4 gives the full variable domain: SQTIHQWPATLVQPVGSPLSLECTVEGTSNPNLYWYRQAAGRGLQLLFYSVGIGQISSEVPQNLSASRPQDRQFILSSKKLLLSDSGFYLCAWSAPHLPTNEKLFFGSGTQLSVL.

The table lists this clone with many counts. This chain joins TRBV27 and TRBJ1-1; tentatively, D is TRBD1 (6 bases). Germline CDR1 is MNHEY and CDR2 is SMNVEV (reference sequence). The CDR3 covers 13 residues. The V end was cut by 6 bases, the J end by 3 bases, with 11 bases between. Written as DNA, the CDR3 is TGTGCCAGCAGGCGGGACACTGACACTGAAGCTTTCTTT. This gives the protein CASRRDTDTEAFF.

This clone was recorded many times. The V and J genes are TRBV27 and TRBJ1-6; 10 nucleotides match TRBD1. CDR1 is MNHEY and CDR2 is SMNVEV in the germline V gene (reference sequence). CDR3 length equals 15 residues. The V and J ends lost 0 bases and 8 bases, in that order; junction bases with no gene match: 1. DNA for the CDR3: TGTGCCAGCAGTTTATCGGGACAGGGGTATTCACCCCTCCACTTT. The encoded protein is CASSLSGQGYSPLHF.

The V and J genes are TRBV7-3 and TRBJ2-3, with 15 bases aligning to TRBD2. The CDR3 is 18 residues long. V lost 1 base, J lost 2 bases, and 4 bases stayed unmatched. Looked up from germline, CDR1 is SGHTA and CDR2 is FQGTGA. The CDR3 DNA is TGTGCCAGCAGCTTAAGGGGACTAGCGGGGGGTGCCACAGATACGCAGTATTTT. It is translated as CASSLRGLAGGATDTQYF. Drawing the rest from reference TRBV7-3 and TRBJ2-3, the complete variable domain is GAGVSQTPSNKVTEKGKYVELRCDPISGHTALYWYRQSLGQGPEFLIYFQGTGAADDSGLPNDRFFAVRPEGSVSTLKIQRTERGDSAVYLCASSLRGLAGGATDTQYFGPGTRLTVL.

Turning to this clone: This same CDR3 is encoded by further DNA sequences in the sample. The chain couples TRBV5-1 to TRBJ2-7; 7 nucleotides match TRBD1. Trimming cost V 7 bases and J 7 bases; bases outside gene matches: 8. This CDR3 has 12 amino acids. In germline, CDR1 is SGHRS, CDR2 YFSETQ. The CDR3 coding sequence is TGCGCCAGCTCCTCAGGGGGAAGGGAGCAGTACTTC. Translated, it gives CASSSGGREQYF.

This chain uses TRBV5-1 with TRBJ1-2; D is uncertain. Trimming cost V 2 bases and J 6 bases, with 11 bases left between them. This CDR3 spans 13 amino acids. The germline V gene encodes CDR1 SGHRS and CDR2 YFSETQ. CDR3 coding DNA: TGCGCCAGCAGCTTAGAGATAGGCGATGGCTACACCTTC. Encoded protein: CASSLEIGDGYTF.

This rearrangement joins TRBV5-1 to TRBJ1-2; possibly TRBD1 for D (6 bases). CDR1 is SGHRS and CDR2 is YFSETQ in the germline V gene. The V gene lost 4 bases and the J gene lost 8 bases, with 15 bases spanning the gap. CDR3 size: 13 residues. CDR3 bases: TGCGCCAGCAGCCTTACAGGGTTTGAGGGCTACACCTTC. Translation gives CASSLTGFEGYTF.

V is TRBV2 and J is TRBJ2-1, with D perhaps matching TRBD1 (5 bases). The CDR3 spans 12 residues. Between the trimmed V and J ends, which lost 4 bases and 10 bases, there was a span of 11 bases. Germline V gene data show CDR1 as SNHLY and CDR2 as FYNNEI. CDR3 nucleotide sequence: TGTGCCAGCAGTGTCGCGCAGGGCGAGCAGTTCTTC. It yields the protein CASSVAQGEQFF.

The chain has TRBV5-5 and TRBJ2-7, with 11 bases matching TRBD1. V lost 7 bases to trimming and J lost 3 bases; unmatched junction nucleotides: 6. The CDR3 has 14 residues. Germline loops: CDR1 SGHKS, CDR2 YYEKEE (reference sequence). CDR3 amino acids: CASQGTGGIYEQYF. The CDR3 bases are TGTGCCAGCCAAGGGACAGGGGGGATCTACGAGCAGTACTTC. The entire variable domain, with the rest obtained from reference TRBV5-5 and TRBJ2-7, is as follows: DAGVTQSPTHLIKTRGQQVTLRCSPISGHKSVSWYQQVLGQGPQFIFQYYEKEERGRGNFPDRFSARQFPNYSSELNVNALLLGDSALYLCASQGTGGIYEQYFGPGTRLTVT.

This clone showed up many times. The chain combines TRBV9 with TRBJ2-7, with 8 bases that match TRBD1. The CDR3 runs 14 residues. CDR1 is SGDLS, CDR2 YYNGEE, per germline. The J segment lost 1 base and the V segment lost 4 bases, leaving 4 bases of the junction unmatched. The CDR3 is CASSQGDRSYEQYF. The DNA for the CDR3 is TGTGCCAGCAGCCAGGGGGACAGGTCCTACGAGCAGTACTTC. The full variable domain, with the rest looked up from reference TRBV9 and TRBJ2-7, is DSGVTQTPKHLITATGQRVTLRCSPRSGDLSVYWYQQSLDQGLQFLIQYYNGEERAKGNILERFSAQQFPDLHSELNLSSLELGDSALYFCASSQGDRSYEQYFGPGTRLTVT.

This clone rates as medium-sized. V gene TRBV18 combines with J gene TRBJ1-2; D possibly corresponds to TRBD1 (6 bases). The germline CDR1 and CDR2 sequences are KGHSH and LQKENI. This CDR3 contains 14 residues. The germline V and J ends were trimmed by 2 bases and 4 bases, with 11 bases remaining between them. CDR3 amino acids: CASSPLDRSYGYTF. The CDR3 DNA reads as TGTGCCAGCTCACCATTGGACAGATCCTATGGCTACACCTTC. Together with reference TRBV18 and TRBJ1-2, the CDR3 gives the full variable domain: NAGVMQNPRHLVRRRGQEARLRCSPMKGHSHVYWYRQLPEEGLKFMVYLQKENIIDESGMPKERFSAEFPKEGPSILRIQQVVRGDSAAYFCASSPLDRSYGYTFGSGTRLTVV.

The chain is built from TRBV29-1 and TRBJ1-2; possibly TRBD1 for D (6 bases). Per the germline V gene, CDR1 is SQVTM and CDR2 is ANQGSEA. V dropped 7 bases and J dropped 4 bases, with 10 bases sitting between them. The CDR3 length is 11 residues. The CDR3 bases are TGCAGCGCCGAGGACAGCTATGGCTACACCTTC. Amino acid sequence: CSAEDSYGYTF.